What follows is one T cell receptor beta chain and its context. The data originate from a study of T cell changes during pregnancy in multiple sclerosis. Using immunoSEQ multiplex PCR, the repertoire was profiled, and TCRdb retains in-frame clones only, with some absent. The table records some 59,000 clones, about 89% of them present only once. This CDR3 has 14 residues. The germline V gene encodes CDR1 SEHNR and CDR2 FQNEAQ (reference sequence). The ends lost 9 bases at V and 6 bases at J; junction bases unmatched: 11. This sequence was found in a female donor with multiple sclerosis, enrolled in a pregnancy study. The specimen comprised peripheral blood, sampled in the first trimester of pregnancy. The V gene is TRBV7-9, the J gene TRBJ2-7; 10 bases fit TRBD1. CDR3 DNA sequence: TGTGCCAGAGGGGATTGGGACAGGGGACTCGAGCAGTACTTC. Its translation is CARGDWDRGLEQYF.